This T cell receptor (beta chain) appears in the sequencing data of a study of blood T cell repertoires in COVID-19. Study background: Whether acute or convalescent, the COVID-19 samples came from the United States, Italy and Spain. Sources were T cells, B-cell-depleted T cells, or PBMCs; the material itself was cDNA or gDNA.

Authors' analysis steps: Cell counts per sample came from amplifying reference gene primers. Clones were read by immunoSEQ multiplex PCR, and TCRdb kept only the in-frame ones, dropping some. For V, J and clone size, that table is used; D and trimming come from the DNA. Found here are roughly 57,000 clones, about 76% of them singletons; the top ten hold about 39%. This clone came up a few times. The J segment lost 6 bases and the V segment lost 6 bases, leaving 2 bases of the junction unmatched. The CDR3 runs to 13 residues. The receptor was isolated from a man between 65 and 85 years old with active or convalescent COVID-19. The chain joins TRBV12-3 or TRBV12-4 to TRBJ2-2; 9 positions match TRBD1. The sample taken for sequencing was peripheral blood. The CDR3: CASRGQGPGELFF. The CDR3 DNA follows: TGTGCCAGCAGAGGACAGGGGCCCGGGGAGCTGTTTTTT.